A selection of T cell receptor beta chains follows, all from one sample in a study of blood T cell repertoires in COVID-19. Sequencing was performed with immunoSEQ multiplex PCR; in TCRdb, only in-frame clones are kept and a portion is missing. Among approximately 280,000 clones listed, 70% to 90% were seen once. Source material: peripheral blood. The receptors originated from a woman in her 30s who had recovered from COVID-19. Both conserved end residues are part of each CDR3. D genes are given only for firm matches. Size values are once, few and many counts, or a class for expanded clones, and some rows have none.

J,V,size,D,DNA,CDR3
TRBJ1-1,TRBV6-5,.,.,TGTGCCAGCGGAGGGTCGAACACTGAAGCTTTCTTT,CASGGSNTEAFF
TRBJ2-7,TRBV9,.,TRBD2,TGTGCCAGCAGCGTAGAGGGAGGGCCCCCCGTCCCATACGAGCAGTACTTC,CASSVEGGPPVPYEQYF
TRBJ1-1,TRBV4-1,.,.,TGCGCCAGCAGCCAAGTTGGCGGGCCCACTGAAGCTTTCTTT,CASSQVGGPTEAFF
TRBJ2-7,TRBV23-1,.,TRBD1,TGCGCCAGCAGTCCAGAACAAAGGGACAGGGGTTCCTACGAGCAGTACTTC,CASSPEQRDRGSYEQYF
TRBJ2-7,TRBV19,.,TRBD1,TGTGCCAGTAGCTTTAGGGACAGGGCCTACGAGCAGTACTTC,CASSFRDRAYEQYF
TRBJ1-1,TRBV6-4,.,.,TGTGCCAGCAGTGACTTAAATAAGAAGCCAAAGAGGAACACTGAAGCTTTCTTT,CASSDLNKKPKRNTEAFF
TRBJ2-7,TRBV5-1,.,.,TGCGCCAGCAGCTTGTTTGGGGAGTGGGAGCAGTACTTC,CASSLFGEWEQYF
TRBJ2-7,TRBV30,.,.,TGTGCCTGGAGTGCCGCCTACGAGCAGTACTTC,CAWSAAYEQYF
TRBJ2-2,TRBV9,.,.,TGTGCCAGCAGCATACCGCCGGGACTGTCGAACACCGGGGAGCTGTTTTTT,CASSIPPGLSNTGELFF
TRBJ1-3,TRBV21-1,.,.,TGTGCCAGCAGCGCAGGCCACGCGTTCTCTGGAAACACCATATATTTT,CASSAGHAFSGNTIYF
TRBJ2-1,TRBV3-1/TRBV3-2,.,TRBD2,TGTGCCAGCAGTTTCACTAGCGGGGGGACCAATGAGCAGTTCTTC,CASSFTSGGTNEQFF
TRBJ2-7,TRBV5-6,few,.,TGTGCCAGCAGCTTTGAGCTAGGTCCTAGCTCCTACGAGCAGTACTTC,CASSFELGPSSYEQYF
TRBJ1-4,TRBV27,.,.,TGTGCCAGCGGGGGGATGAAGGAAAAACTGTTTTTT,CASGGMKEKLFF
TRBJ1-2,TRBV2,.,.,TGTGCCAGGAAGGACAGTAACTATGGCTACACCTTC,CARKDSNYGYTF
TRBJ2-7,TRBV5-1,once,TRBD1,TGCGCCAGCAGCTTGGTAGTCGGGACAGGGGCGCCCTACGAGCAGTACTTC,CASSLVVGTGAPYEQYF
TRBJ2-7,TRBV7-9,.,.,TGTGCCAGCAGCTTAGTAACAGGCAGGAACTACGAGCAGTACTTC,CASSLVTGRNYEQYF
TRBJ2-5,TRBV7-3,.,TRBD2,TGTGCCAGCAGCTTAAGGGGAGCGGGAGTTGAGACCCAGTACTTC,CASSLRGAGVETQYF
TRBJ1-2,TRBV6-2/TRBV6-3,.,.,TGTGCCAGCAGCCATCTCCGGGAGAGGGGCTACACCTTC,CASSHLRERGYTF
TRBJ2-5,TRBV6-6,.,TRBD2,TGTGCCAGCAGTCAGGGACTAGCGGCCCAAGAGACCCAGTACTTC,CASSQGLAAQETQYF
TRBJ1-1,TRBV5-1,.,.,TGCGCCAGCAGCTCTACCCAGGGAGGCACTGAAGCTTTCTTT,CASSSTQGGTEAFF
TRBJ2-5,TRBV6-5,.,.,TGTGCCAGCAGTTATTCCAACCGGGAGACCCAGTACTTC,CASSYSNRETQYF
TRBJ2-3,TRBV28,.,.,TGTGCCAGCAGTTTGTCGATAGCGTCAGATACGCAGTATTTT,CASSLSIASDTQYF
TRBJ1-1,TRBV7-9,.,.,TGTGCCAGCAGCCCCGGGACTGAAGCTTTCTTT,CASSPGTEAFF
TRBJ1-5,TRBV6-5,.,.,TGTGCCAGCAATCAAGGGGGGGCCAATCAGCCCCAGCATTTT,CASNQGGANQPQHF
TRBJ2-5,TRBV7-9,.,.,TGTGCCAGCAGCTTTCGACAAAACCAAGAGACCCAGTACTTC,CASSFRQNQETQYF
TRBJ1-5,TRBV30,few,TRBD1,TGTGCCTGGAGTGGGACAGGGAATCAGCCCCAGCATTTT,CAWSGTGNQPQHF
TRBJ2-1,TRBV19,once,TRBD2,TGTGCCACCCGAGGGACTAGCGGGAGGGCCGATGAGCAGTTCTTC,CATRGTSGRADEQFF
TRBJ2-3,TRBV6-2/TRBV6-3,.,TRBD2,TGTGCCAGCAGTCCCGTAGCGGGAGAAAGAGATACGCAGTATTTT,CASSPVAGERDTQYF
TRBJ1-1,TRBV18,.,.,TGTGCCAGCTCATTTTCAGACACTGAAGCTTTCTTT,CASSFSDTEAFF
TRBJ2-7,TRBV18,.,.,TGTGCCAGCTCACCACCGGGGGCTCAAGCCTACGAGCAGTACTTC,CASSPPGAQAYEQYF
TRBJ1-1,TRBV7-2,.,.,TGTGCCAGCAGCTTATGGGGCTGGCTGAACACTGAAGCTTTCTTT,CASSLWGWLNTEAFF
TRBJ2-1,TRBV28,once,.,TGTGCCAGCACCCTAGTTCAAAAAAATGAGCAGTTCTTC,CASTLVQKNEQFF
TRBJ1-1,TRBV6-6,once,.,TGTGCCAGCAGTTACTCGAGTCACAACACTGAAGCTTTCTTT,CASSYSSHNTEAFF
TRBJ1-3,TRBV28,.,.,TGTGCCAGCAGTTTTAGAACAGGGCTCTACACCATATATTTT,CASSFRTGLYTIYF
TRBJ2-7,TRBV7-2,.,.,TGTGCCAGCAGCTTAATTGATGCCGGGGGCGAGCAGTACTTC,CASSLIDAGGEQYF
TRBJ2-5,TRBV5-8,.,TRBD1,TGTGCCAGCAGCGGCAGGGACAGGGGGCCAGAGACCCAGTACTTC,CASSGRDRGPETQYF
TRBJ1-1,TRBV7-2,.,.,TGTGCCAGCAGCTTGCAACAGGGATCGAACACTGAAGCTTTCTTT,CASSLQQGSNTEAFF
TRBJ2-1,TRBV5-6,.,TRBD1,TGTGCCAGCAGCGGCGGGACAGGGGGGCTATTCGAGCAGTTCTTC,CASSGGTGGLFEQFF
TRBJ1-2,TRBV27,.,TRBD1,TGTGCCAGCAGTTCGCCAGGACAGGGGGCGACTGGCTACACCTTC,CASSSPGQGATGYTF
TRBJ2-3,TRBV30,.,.,TGTGCCTGGAGTCTCGATATCAGGGAACGTACGCAGTATTTT,CAWSLDIRERTQYF
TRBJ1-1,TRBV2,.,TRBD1,TGTGCCAGCGACAGGGGGCCCAGCACTGAAGCTTTCTTT,CASDRGPSTEAFF
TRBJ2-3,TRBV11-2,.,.,TGTGCCAGCAGCTTGGGGCTAGCGACAGATACGCAGTATTTT,CASSLGLATDTQYF
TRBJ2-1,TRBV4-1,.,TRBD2,TGCGCCAGCAGCCAACGGGCCGGGGGGGGTGATGAGCAGTTCTTC,CASSQRAGGGDEQFF
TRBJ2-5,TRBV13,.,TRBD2,TGTGCCAGCAGCTACTCGGGATCGGGGGGGCAAGAGACCCAGTACTTC,CASSYSGSGGQETQYF
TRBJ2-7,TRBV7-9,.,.,TGTGCCAGCAGCTTAGCCAAGAGCACCTACGAGCAGTACTTC,CASSLAKSTYEQYF
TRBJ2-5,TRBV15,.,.,TGTGCCACCAGCAGAGCGGGAGCGGGGACCCAGTACTTC,CATSRAGAGTQYF